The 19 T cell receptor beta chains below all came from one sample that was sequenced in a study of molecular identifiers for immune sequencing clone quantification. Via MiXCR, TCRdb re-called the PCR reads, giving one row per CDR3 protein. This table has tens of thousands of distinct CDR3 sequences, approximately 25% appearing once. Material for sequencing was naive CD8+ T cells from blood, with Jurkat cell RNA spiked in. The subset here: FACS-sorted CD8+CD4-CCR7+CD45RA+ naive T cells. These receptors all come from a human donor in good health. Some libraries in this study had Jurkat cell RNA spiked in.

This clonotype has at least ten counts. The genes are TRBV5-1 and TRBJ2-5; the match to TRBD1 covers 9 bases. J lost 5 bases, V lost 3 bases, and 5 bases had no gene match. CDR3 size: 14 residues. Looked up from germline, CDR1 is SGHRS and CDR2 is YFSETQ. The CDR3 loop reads CASSSGQGIETQYF. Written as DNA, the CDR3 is TGCGCCAGCAGCTCGGGACAGGGTATTGAGACCCAGTACTTC.

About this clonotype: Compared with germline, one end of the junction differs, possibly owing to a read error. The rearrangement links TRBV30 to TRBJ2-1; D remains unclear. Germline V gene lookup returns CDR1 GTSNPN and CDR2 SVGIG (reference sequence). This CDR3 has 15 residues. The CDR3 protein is CAWSVGSGVYNEQSF. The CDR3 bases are TGTGCCTGGAGTGTAGGCTCGGGCGTCTACAATGAGCAGTCCTTC. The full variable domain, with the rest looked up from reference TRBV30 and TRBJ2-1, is SQTIHQWPATLVQPVGSPLSLECTVEGTSNPNLYWYRQAAGRGLQLLFYSVGIGQISSEVPQNLSASRPQDRQFILSSKKLLLSDSGFYLCAWSVGSGVYNEQSFGPGTRLTVL.

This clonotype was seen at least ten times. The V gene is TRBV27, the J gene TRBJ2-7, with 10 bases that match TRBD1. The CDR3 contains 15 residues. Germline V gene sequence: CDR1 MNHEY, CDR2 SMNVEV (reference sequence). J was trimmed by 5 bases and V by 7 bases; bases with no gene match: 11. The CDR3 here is CASKFTGTGAHEQYF. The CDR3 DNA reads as TGTGCCAGCAAGTTTACCGGGACAGGGGCCCACGAGCAGTACTTC.

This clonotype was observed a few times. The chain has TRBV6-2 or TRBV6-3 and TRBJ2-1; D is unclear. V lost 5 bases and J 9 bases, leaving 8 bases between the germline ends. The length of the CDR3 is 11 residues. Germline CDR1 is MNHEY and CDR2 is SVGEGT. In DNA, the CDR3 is TGTGCCAGCAGTGCTGGTGGTGAGCAGTTCTTC. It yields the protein CASSAGGEQFF.

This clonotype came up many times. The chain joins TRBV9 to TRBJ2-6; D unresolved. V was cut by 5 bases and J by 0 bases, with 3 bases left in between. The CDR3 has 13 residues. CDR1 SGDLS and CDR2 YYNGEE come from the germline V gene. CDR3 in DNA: TGTGCCAGCAGAGGCTCTGGGGCCAACGTCCTGACTTTC. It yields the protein CASRGSGANVLTF.

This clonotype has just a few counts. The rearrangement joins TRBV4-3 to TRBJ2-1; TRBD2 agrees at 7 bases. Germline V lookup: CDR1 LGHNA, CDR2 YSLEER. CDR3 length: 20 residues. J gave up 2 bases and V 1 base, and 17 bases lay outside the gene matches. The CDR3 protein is CASSQVFAGDPQLTYNEQFF. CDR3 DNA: TGCGCCAGCAGCCAAGTCTTCGCGGGAGACCCCCAACTTACCTACAATGAGCAGTTCTTC.

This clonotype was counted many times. CDR3 DNA: TGCGCCAGCAGCCAAGTACTCGGGACAGGGGCCACTGAAGCTTTCTTT. Its protein product is CASSQVLGTGATEAFF. The chain carries TRBV4-1 and TRBJ1-1; 10 nucleotides agree with TRBD1. The CDR3 is made up of 16 amino acids. The V and J ends lost 1 base and 4 bases, in that order; junction bases with no gene match: 6. Germline-derived CDR1 and CDR2 are MGHRA and YSYEKL.

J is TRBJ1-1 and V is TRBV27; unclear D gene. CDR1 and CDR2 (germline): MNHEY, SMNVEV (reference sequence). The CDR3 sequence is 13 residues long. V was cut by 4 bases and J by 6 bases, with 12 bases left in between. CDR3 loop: CASSSHESAEAFF. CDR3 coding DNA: TGTGCCAGCAGTTCACACGAGAGCGCTGAAGCTTTCTTT.

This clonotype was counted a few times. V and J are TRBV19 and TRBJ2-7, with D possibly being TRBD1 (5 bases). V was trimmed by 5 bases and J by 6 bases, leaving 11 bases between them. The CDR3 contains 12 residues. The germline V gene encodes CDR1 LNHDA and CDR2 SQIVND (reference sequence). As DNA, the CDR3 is TGTGCCAGTAGTTACTGGGGCGGCGAGCAGTACTTC. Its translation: CASSYWGGEQYF.

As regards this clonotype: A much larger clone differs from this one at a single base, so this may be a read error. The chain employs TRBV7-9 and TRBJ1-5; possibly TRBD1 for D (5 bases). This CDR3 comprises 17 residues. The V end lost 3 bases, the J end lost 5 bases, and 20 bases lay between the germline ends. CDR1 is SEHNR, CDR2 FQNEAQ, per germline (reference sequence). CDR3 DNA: TGTGCCAGCAGCTTGTCCCAGGGATGGCCCGCTTATCAGCCCCAGCATTTT. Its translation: CASSLSQGWPAYQPQHF.

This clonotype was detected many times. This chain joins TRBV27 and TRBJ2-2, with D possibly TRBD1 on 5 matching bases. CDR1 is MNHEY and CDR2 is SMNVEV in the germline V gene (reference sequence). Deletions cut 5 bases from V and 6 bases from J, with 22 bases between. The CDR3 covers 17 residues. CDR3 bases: TGTGCCAGCAGTACACAGACAGTTACTGGGGCGTCCGGGGAGCTGTTTTTT. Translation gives CASSTQTVTGASGELFF.

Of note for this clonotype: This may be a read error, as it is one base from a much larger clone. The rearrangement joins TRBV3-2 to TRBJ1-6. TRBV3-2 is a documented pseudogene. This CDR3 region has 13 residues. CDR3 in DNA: TGTGCCAGCAGCCAAGATTGTGGTCCACCCCTCCACTTT. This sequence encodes CASSQDCGPPLHF.

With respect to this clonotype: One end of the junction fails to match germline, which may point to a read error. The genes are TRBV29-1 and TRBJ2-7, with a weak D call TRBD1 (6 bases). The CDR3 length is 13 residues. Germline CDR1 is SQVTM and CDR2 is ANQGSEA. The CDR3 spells CSITTGAACEQCF. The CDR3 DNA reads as TGCAGCATTACGACAGGTGCCGCCTGCGAGCAGTGCTTC.

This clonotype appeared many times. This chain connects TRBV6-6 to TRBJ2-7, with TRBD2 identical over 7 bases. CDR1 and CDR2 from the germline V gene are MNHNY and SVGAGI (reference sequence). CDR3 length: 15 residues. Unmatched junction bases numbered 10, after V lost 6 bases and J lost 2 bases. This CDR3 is CASRPGGIFPYEQYF. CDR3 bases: TGTGCCAGCAGACCGGGAGGTATCTTTCCCTACGAGCAGTACTTC.

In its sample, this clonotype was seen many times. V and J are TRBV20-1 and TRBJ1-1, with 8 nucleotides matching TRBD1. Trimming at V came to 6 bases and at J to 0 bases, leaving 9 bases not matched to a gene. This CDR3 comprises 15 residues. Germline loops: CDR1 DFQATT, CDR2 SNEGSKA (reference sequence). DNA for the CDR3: TGCAGTGCCTATGGGACAGGCCATCTGAACACTGAAGCTTTCTTT. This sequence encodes CSAYGTGHLNTEAFF.

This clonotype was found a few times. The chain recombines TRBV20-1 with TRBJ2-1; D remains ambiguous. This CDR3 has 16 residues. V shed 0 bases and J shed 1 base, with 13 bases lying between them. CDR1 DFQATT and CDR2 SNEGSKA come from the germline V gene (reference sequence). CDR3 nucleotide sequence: TGCAGTGCTAGAGATCGGGTTAGTTCTTCCTACAATGAGCAGTTCTTC. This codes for CSARDRVSSSYNEQFF.

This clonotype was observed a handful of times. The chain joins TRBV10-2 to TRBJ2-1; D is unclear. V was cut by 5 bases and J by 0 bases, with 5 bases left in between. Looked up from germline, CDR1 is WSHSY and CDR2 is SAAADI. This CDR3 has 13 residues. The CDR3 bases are TGCGCCAGCAGTCTAAGCTCCTACAATGAGCAGTTCTTC. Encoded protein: CASSLSSYNEQFF.

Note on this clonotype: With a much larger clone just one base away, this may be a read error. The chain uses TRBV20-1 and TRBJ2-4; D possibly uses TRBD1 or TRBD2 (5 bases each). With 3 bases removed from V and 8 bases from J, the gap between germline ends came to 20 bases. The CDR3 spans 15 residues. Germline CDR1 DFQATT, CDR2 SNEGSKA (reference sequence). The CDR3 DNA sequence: TGCAGTGCTAGTATCGGGACGAGCGGCAAGGACATTCAGTACTTC. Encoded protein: CSASIGTSGKDIQYF.

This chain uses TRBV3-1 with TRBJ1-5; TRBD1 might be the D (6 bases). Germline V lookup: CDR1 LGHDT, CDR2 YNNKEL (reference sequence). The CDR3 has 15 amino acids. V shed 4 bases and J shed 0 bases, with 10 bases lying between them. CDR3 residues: CASSPQGNSNQPQHF. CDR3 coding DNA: TGTGCCAGCAGCCCACAGGGAAATAGCAATCAGCCCCAGCATTTT.